Listed here are 25 T cell receptor beta chains from one sample, sequenced in a study of blood T cell repertoires in COVID-19. The table came from immunoSEQ multiplex PCR; TCRdb's copy has only in-frame clones and leaves some out. Of tens of thousands of clones in the sample, roughly nine tenths are singletons; the top ten hold 43%. Input material: peripheral blood. Receptors originate from a woman aged 55-75 years with COVID-19, enrolled during active disease.

V is TRBV7-8 and J is TRBJ2-5; 11 positions match TRBD2. This CDR3 contains 16 residues. V dropped 5 bases and J dropped 4; count of bases not matched to a gene: 9. Germline assignment: CDR1 SGHVS and CDR2 FQNEAQ. CDR3 sequence: CASSQIAGGYLETQYF. The DNA for the CDR3 is TGTGCCAGCAGCCAGATAGCGGGGGGGTATTTAGAGACCCAGTACTTC.

The CDR3 sequence: CASSPRGTLLPYNEQFF. The CDR3, as DNA: TGCGCCAGCAGCCCCAGGGGTACCCTTCTCCCCTACAATGAGCAGTTCTTC. This chain joins TRBV5-1 and TRBJ2-1; tentatively, D is TRBD1 (6 bases). Germline lookup yields CDR1 SGHRS and CDR2 YFSETQ. Trimming shortened V by 4 bases and J by 2 bases, and 19 bases separated the two germline ends. This CDR3 is built from 17 residues.

The rearrangement uses TRBV5-1 and TRBJ1-2; 9 bases are a match to TRBD1. This CDR3 region has 15 residues. With V trimmed by 2 bases and J by 6 bases, 8 bases remained unmatched. Germline assignment: CDR1 SGHRS and CDR2 YFSETQ. CDR3 DNA: TGCGCCAGCAGCTTTTTTGGTGGGACAGGGAATGGCTACACCTTC. Translated: CASSFFGGTGNGYTF.

The chain has TRBV4-1 and TRBJ1-5; TRBD1 aligns across 8 bases. This CDR3 is built from 15 residues. Germline V CDR1 and CDR2: MGHRA, YSYEKL. V lost 4 bases to trimming and J lost 5 bases; unmatched junction nucleotides: 7. The DNA of the CDR3 is TGCGCCAGCAGCCCCAGGACAGGGAACGATCAGCCCCAGCATTTT. Protein: CASSPRTGNDQPQHF.

The chain links TRBV18 to TRBJ2-1; D possibly corresponds to TRBD2 (5 bases). V lost 3 bases, J lost 4 bases, and 7 bases lay in between. CDR1 is KGHSH, CDR2 LQKENI, per germline. The CDR3 is made up of 13 amino acids. CDR3 DNA sequence: TGTGCCAGCTCACCTAGCGAGTACAATGAGCAGTTCTTC. This codes for CASSPSEYNEQFF.

In the case of this clone: A read error may account for a junction end that differs from germline. The rearrangement links TRBV5-1 to TRBJ2-2, with a weak D call TRBD2 (5 bases). Germline-derived CDR1 and CDR2 are SGHRS and YFSETQ. This CDR3 comprises 12 residues. As DNA, the CDR3 is TGCGCCAGCAGATGGAACACCGGGGAGTTGTTTTTT. This gives the protein CASRWNTGELFF.

The chain uses TRBV4-3 and TRBJ2-7, with D hard to call. The CDR3 is 13 amino acids. With 1 base removed from V and 5 bases from J, the gap between germline ends came to 9 bases. In germline, CDR1 is LGHNA, CDR2 YSLEER. CDR3 sequence: CASSQAAADEQYF. CDR3 DNA sequence: TGCGCCAGCAGCCAAGCGGCGGCTGACGAGCAGTACTTC.

Only one count was recorded for this clone. The chain has TRBV9 and TRBJ1-2; 8 bases agree with TRBD1. The CDR3 has 15 residues. With V trimmed by 0 bases and J by 5 bases, 6 bases remained unmatched. Looked up from germline, CDR1 is SGDLS and CDR2 is YYNGEE. This chain's CDR3 is CASSVDGQGSYGYTF. Here the CDR3 DNA reads TGTGCCAGCAGCGTAGACGGACAGGGAAGTTATGGCTACACCTTC.

In nucleotides, the CDR3 is TGTGCCAGCAGCCGAGACACAGGGGGAACCACTGAAGCTTTCTTT. Translating gives CASSRDTGGTTEAFF. The chain employs TRBV4-2 and TRBJ1-1; 8 bases agree with TRBD1. This CDR3 comprises 15 residues. Trimming cost V 4 bases and J 4 bases; bases outside gene matches: 8. Germline loops: CDR1 LGHNA, CDR2 YNFKEQ.

Turning to this clone: At the DNA level, this CDR3 is encoded by other sequences in the same sample as well. The chain employs TRBV23-1 and TRBJ1-5; D is unclear. TRBV23-1 is marked as an open reading frame, function uncertain. The CDR3 runs to 15 residues. The V end was cut by 3 bases, the J end by 1 base, with 10 bases between. This CDR3 is CASSHRGGSNQPQHF. For the CDR3, the DNA is TGCGCCAGCAGTCATCGGGGAGGAAGCAATCAGCCCCAGCATTTT.

This clone was observed a single time. The chain joins TRBV10-1 to TRBJ2-2, with no clear D. Trimming stripped 3 bases from V and 3 bases from J, with 8 bases between. The germline V gene encodes CDR1 WNHNN and CDR2 SYGVQD (reference sequence). This CDR3 contains 14 residues. CDR3 amino acids: CASSDGQYTGELFF. The CDR3 DNA sequence: TGCGCCAGCAGTGATGGCCAATACACCGGGGAGCTGTTTTTT.

This clone was observed a single time. The gene calls are TRBV25-1 and TRBJ1-5; TRBD1 matches at 7 bases. V was clipped by 8 bases and J by 5 bases; unmatched bases: 6. Germline CDR1 is MGHDK and CDR2 is SYGVNS. The CDR3 runs 13 residues. The CDR3 bases are TGTGCCAGCGGAGGACAGGAGGATCAGCCCCAGCATTTT. It encodes CASGGQEDQPQHF.

The chain couples TRBV27 to TRBJ2-6; D remains unclear. The CDR3 contains 15 residues. V lost 7 bases, J lost 0 bases, and 10 bases lay in between. The germline CDR1 and CDR2 sequences are MNHEY and SMNVEV (reference sequence). CDR3: CASTQLNSGANVLTF. As DNA, the CDR3 is TGTGCCAGCACCCAACTCAACTCTGGGGCCAACGTCCTGACTTTC.

The chain joins TRBV5-1 to TRBJ1-3; unclear D gene. CDR1 and CDR2 from the germline V gene are SGHRS and YFSETQ. The CDR3 runs to 15 residues. V was shortened by 0 bases and J by 4 bases, with 11 bases between the two germline ends. The CDR3 is CASSLAGSGGNTIYF. For the CDR3, the DNA is TGCGCCAGCAGCTTGGCCGGGAGCGGGGGAAACACCATATATTTT.

The chain uses TRBV9 and TRBJ1-2, with D unclear. CDR3 length: 13 residues. The germline V and J ends were trimmed by 2 bases and 1 base, with 6 bases remaining between them. CDR1 SGDLS and CDR2 YYNGEE come from the germline V gene. The CDR3, as DNA: TGTGCCAGCAGCGTCGGAGTTAACTATGGCTACACCTTC. It translates to CASSVGVNYGYTF.

This sequence joins TRBV2 and TRBJ1-2; 8 nucleotides agree with TRBD1. This CDR3 is built from 14 residues. V shed 8 bases, J shed 4 bases, and the junction held 9 bases outside the gene matches. CDR1 SNHLY and CDR2 FYNNEI come from the germline V gene. DNA for the CDR3: TGTGCCAGCTACTCAGGGGGCACAGGCTATGGCTACACCTTC. Encoded protein: CASYSGGTGYGYTF.

This clone has just one count. The chain couples TRBV7-2 to TRBJ2-7; D gene ambiguous. V was clipped by 1 base and J by 0 bases, with 10 bases between them. The germline CDR1 and CDR2 sequences are SGHTA and FQGNSA. The CDR3 is 15 amino acids. CDR3 nucleotides: TGTGCCAGCAGCTTAGGAGACTCCTTCTCCTACGAGCAGTACTTC. Translating it yields CASSLGDSFSYEQYF.

This chain connects TRBV9 to TRBJ1-2, with TRBD1 as a possible D gene (5 bases). Trimming removed 4 bases at V and 7 bases at J, with 17 bases between. CDR3 size: 14 residues. The germline gives CDR1 SGDLS, CDR2 YYNGEE. The CDR3 nucleotides are TGTGCCAGCAGCCCTCAGGGTGCTTCTTTTGGCTACACCTTC. It encodes CASSPQGASFGYTF.

The chain has TRBV4-3 and TRBJ1-4; the D is unclear. Between the trimmed V and J ends, which lost 0 bases and 8 bases, there was a span of 16 bases. Looked up from germline, CDR1 is LGHNA and CDR2 is YSLEER. CDR3 length: 16 amino acids. The CDR3 sequence: CASSQDLAAVGEKLFF. The CDR3 DNA reads as TGCGCCAGCAGCCAAGATCTAGCAGCCGTCGGAGAAAAACTGTTTTTT.

As to this clone: A junction boundary mismatches the germline segment, possibly from a read error. This chain connects TRBV5-8 to TRBJ1-1, with 9 bases matching TRBD1. This CDR3 comprises 15 residues. CDR1 SGHTS and CDR2 YDEGEE come from the germline V gene. The CDR3 region has the DNA TGTGCCAGCAGCTTAACACAGGGGGCCCACACTGCAGCTTTCTTT. Translation: CASSLTQGAHTAAFF.

V usage is TRBV6-5 and J usage is TRBJ2-7; 9 positions agree with TRBD1. The J segment lost 1 base and the V segment lost 4 bases, leaving 5 bases of the junction unmatched. The CDR3 has 15 amino acids. CDR1 and CDR2 (germline): MNHEY, SVGAGI. The CDR3 here is CASSSYRGHSYEQYF. For the CDR3, the DNA is TGTGCCAGCAGTTCCTACAGGGGGCATTCCTACGAGCAGTACTTC.

This sequence joins TRBV6-5 and TRBJ1-2; D is perhaps TRBD1 (5 bases). The CDR3 sequence is 14 residues long. V was trimmed by 3 bases and J by 3 bases, leaving 11 bases between them. Germline CDR1 reads MNHEY; CDR2 reads SVGAGI. The CDR3 bases are TGTGCCAGCAGTTATCTAGAACAGGACTATGGCTACACCTTC. Residues: CASSYLEQDYGYTF.

The chain joins TRBV6-5 to TRBJ1-1, with a possible D match to TRBD1 (5 bases). With 0 bases removed from V and 7 bases from J, the gap between germline ends came to 6 bases. CDR3 length: 12 residues. From germline, CDR1 is MNHEY and CDR2 SVGAGI. The CDR3 reads CASSYSTDEAFF. Written as DNA, the CDR3 is TGTGCCAGCAGTTACTCGACAGATGAAGCTTTCTTT.

The rearrangement joins TRBV9 to TRBJ2-5; possible D gene TRBD1, 6 bases. Germline CDR1 SGDLS, CDR2 YYNGEE. V was clipped by 6 bases and J by 0 bases, with 15 bases between them. There are 15 residues in the CDR3. The CDR3 bases are TGTGCCAGCACCCCGGAGGACAGCCACCAAGAGACCCAGTACTTC. Protein: CASTPEDSHQETQYF.

Notes on this clone: A junction end diverges from the germline sequence, so it may reflect a read error. J is TRBJ2-7 and V is TRBV13, with 10 bases that match TRBD2. Germline-derived CDR1 and CDR2 are PRHDT and FYEKMQ (reference sequence). The CDR3 sequence is 14 residues long. The CDR3 spells CASSLGLAGDTLHF. Written as DNA, the CDR3 is TGTGCCAGCAGCTTAGGGCTAGCGGGAGATACTTTGCACTTC.